These 20 T cell receptor beta chains share one sample of origin, sequenced in a study of blood T cell repertoires in COVID-19. TCRdb keeps only in-frame clones here, not all; method: immunoSEQ multiplex PCR. The table has about 270,000 clones, 82% seen once. Sequenced material: peripheral blood. These receptors were obtained from a woman between 18 and 30 years old with acute or convalescent COVID-19.

The chain links TRBV10-2 to TRBJ1-6; D is unclear. Trimming left V 1 base short and J 7 bases short, with 8 bases between. From germline, CDR1 is WSHSY and CDR2 SAAADI. This CDR3 is 14 amino acids long. The CDR3 region is CASSEWFGNSPLHF. CDR3 in DNA: TGCGCCAGCAGTGAGTGGTTTGGCAATTCACCCCTCCACTTT.

The J gene is TRBJ1-2, the V gene TRBV19; possibly TRBD1 for D (5 bases). This CDR3 is 13 amino acids long. Trimming cost V 5 bases and J 2 bases, with 9 bases left between them. The germline V gene encodes CDR1 LNHDA and CDR2 SQIVND (reference sequence). Here the CDR3 reads CASSPTANYGYTF. The CDR3 DNA sequence: TGTGCCAGTAGTCCGACAGCAAACTATGGCTACACCTTC.

This clone has only one observation. This chain connects TRBV19 to TRBJ1-1; a weak D match, TRBD1 (5 bases). The CDR3 consists of 13 residues. Germline CDR1 LNHDA, CDR2 SQIVND (reference sequence). Deletions cut 3 bases from V and 5 bases from J, with 10 bases between. The CDR3 DNA sequence: TGTGCCAGTAGTATTGGGGGGTCGACTGAAGCTTTCTTT. Translating it yields CASSIGGSTEAFF.

This clone was counted a few times. The chain joins TRBV14 to TRBJ2-6, with D maybe TRBD1 (5 bases). There are 16 residues in the CDR3. The V end lost 0 bases, the J end lost 4 bases, and 10 bases lay between the germline ends. Germline values: CDR1 SGHDN, CDR2 FVKESK. CDR3 DNA sequence: TGTGCCAGCAGCCAAGATGTACAGGTCGGGGCCAACGTCCTGACTTTC. Its translation is CASSQDVQVGANVLTF.

V and J are TRBV19 and TRBJ2-3, with TRBD1 as a possible D gene (6 bases). V shed 7 bases and J shed 1 base, with 12 bases lying between them. Germline CDR1 and CDR2: LNHDA and SQIVND (reference sequence). The CDR3 spans 14 residues. DNA for the CDR3: TGTGCCAGTACCCAGGGGCCACGCACAGATACGCAGTATTTT. Amino acid sequence: CASTQGPRTDTQYF.

This chain uses TRBV10-3 with TRBJ1-2; TRBD1 matches at 7 bases. CDR1 and CDR2 from the germline V gene are ENHRY and SYGVKD. V shed 0 bases and J 0 bases; nucleotides not matched to a gene: 13. The CDR3 is 19 residues long. The CDR3 bases are TGTGCCATCAGTGAGTCGAATCTCTTCCGGGACAGCTCTAACTATGGCTACACCTTC. As protein: CAISESNLFRDSSNYGYTF.

This clone has a single count. This chain links TRBV9 with TRBJ2-2; 7 nucleotides match TRBD2. The CDR3 extends over 16 amino acids. The V gene's germline CDR1 is SGDLS and CDR2 YYNGEE. After removal of 0 bases from V and 0 bases from J, the junction contained 2 bases not matched to a gene. The CDR3 DNA reads TGTGCCAGCAGCGTAGGCCTAGCGGCGAACACCGGGGAGCTGTTTTTT. This translates into CASSVGLAANTGELFF.

The rearrangement uses TRBV7-9 and TRBJ2-1; 12 bases align to TRBD2. The trim removed 4 bases at V and 7 bases at J, leaving 11 bases unmatched. Germline values: CDR1 SEHNR, CDR2 FQNEAQ (reference sequence). This CDR3 region has 17 residues. This chain's CDR3 is CASSSFGSGTSGNEQFF. CDR3 bases: TGTGCCAGCAGCTCTTTTGGTTCCGGGACTAGCGGGAATGAGCAGTTCTTC.

As for this clone: Other nucleotide sequences in the sample specify the same CDR3. The chain carries TRBV29-1 and TRBJ1-1; 7 bases map to TRBD1. The V gene's germline CDR1 is SQVTM and CDR2 ANQGSEA. Trimming cost V 4 bases and J 1 base; bases outside gene matches: 0. The CDR3 sequence is 12 residues long. Here the CDR3 reads CSVGTGNTEAFF. CDR3 DNA: TGCAGCGTTGGGACAGGGAACACTGAAGCTTTCTTT.

The chain recombines TRBV14 with TRBJ1-6, with D perhaps matching TRBD1 (6 bases). V lost 3 bases and J lost 0, with 15 bases in between. In germline, CDR1 is SGHDN, CDR2 FVKESK. CDR3 length: 18 amino acids. In DNA, the CDR3 is TGTGCCAGCAGCCACACCCGGACAGCCATCTCCTATAATTCACCCCTCCACTTT. The encoded protein is CASSHTRTAISYNSPLHF.

CDR3 region: CASSQVVNQPQHF. Here the CDR3 DNA reads TGCGCCAGCAGCCAAGTAGTTAATCAGCCCCAGCATTTT. The chain combines TRBV4-3 with TRBJ1-5; D uncertain. This CDR3 has 13 amino acids. Trimming pared 1 base from V and 4 bases from J, leaving 5 bases between. CDR1 is LGHNA, CDR2 YSLEER, per germline.

About this clone itself: The same CDR3 can be traced to other DNA sequences in this sample. The rearrangement uses TRBV19 and TRBJ1-5, with D maybe TRBD1 (5 bases). This CDR3 contains 14 residues. The V end lost 5 bases, the J end lost 4 bases, and 12 bases lay between the germline ends. In germline, CDR1 is LNHDA, CDR2 SQIVND (reference sequence). The CDR3, as DNA: TGTGCCAGTAGTCTGCAGGGAGGAAATCAGCCCCAGCATTTT. It codes for CASSLQGGNQPQHF.

The V call is TRBV18, the J call TRBJ2-7, with TRBD1 identical over 7 bases. V lost 2 bases and J lost 3; bases outside the gene matches: 4. Per the germline V gene, CDR1 is KGHSH and CDR2 is LQKENI. CDR3 length equals 14 residues. The DNA of the CDR3 is TGTGCCAGCTCACCAGGGACAGACCTCTACGAGCAGTACTTC. It codes for CASSPGTDLYEQYF. Combining the CDR3 with reference TRBV18 and TRBJ2-7 gives the whole variable domain NAGVMQNPRHLVRRRGQEARLRCSPMKGHSHVYWYRQLPEEGLKFMVYLQKENIIDESGMPKERFSAEFPKEGPSILRIQQVVRGDSAAYFCASSPGTDLYEQYFGPGTRLTVT.

The chain has TRBV12-3 or TRBV12-4 and TRBJ1-6; D might be TRBD1 (6 bases). This CDR3 is built from 13 residues. Trimming took off 5 bases at V and 8 bases at J, with 10 bases between the two ends. The CDR3 sequence is CASSPQGYSPLHF. DNA of the CDR3: TGTGCCAGCAGTCCTCAGGGGTATTCACCCCTCCACTTT.

The CDR3 nucleotides read TGTGCCAGCAGTGAACTATCTAGCGGTCTTAGTAAAGAGACCCAGTACTTC. As protein: CASSELSSGLSKETQYF. The rearrangement uses TRBV2 and TRBJ2-5, with 7 bases identical to TRBD2. J lost 3 bases, V lost 2 bases, and 12 bases had no gene match. This CDR3 has 17 residues. CDR1 is SNHLY, CDR2 FYNNEI, per germline.

The V and J genes are TRBV10-2 and TRBJ1-2, with TRBD1 as a possible D gene (6 bases). The CDR3 covers 17 residues. Germline CDR1 reads WSHSY; CDR2 reads SAAADI. The V end lost 7 bases, the J end lost 2 bases, and 23 bases lay between the germline ends. For the CDR3, the DNA is TGCGCCAGCATAGGGCGGGTACAGGGCAGCACCAACTATGGCTACACCTTC. It codes for CASIGRVQGSTNYGYTF.

This sequence joins TRBV28 and TRBJ2-7, with 15 positions matching TRBD2. V was pared by 5 bases and J by 12 bases, with 14 bases of the junction left unmatched. CDR3 length: 16 amino acids. Germline CDR1 is MDHEN and CDR2 is SYDVKM. CDR3 loop: CASSGNSGTSGGPVYF. The CDR3 DNA reads as TGTGCCAGCAGTGGAAATTCCGGGACTAGCGGGGGGCCGGTGTACTTC.

The gene calls are TRBV18 and TRBJ2-3, with 9 bases matching TRBD2. The CDR3 loop spans 14 amino acids. V was clipped by 3 bases and J by 4 bases; unmatched bases: 2. From germline, CDR1 is KGHSH and CDR2 LQKENI. The CDR3 spells CASSPSGSADTQYF. Here the CDR3 DNA reads TGTGCCAGCTCACCTAGCGGGAGCGCAGATACGCAGTATTTT.

There are many counts of this clone. This rearrangement joins TRBV5-6 to TRBJ2-1; a weak D match, TRBD1 (6 bases). Germline V gene data show CDR1 as SGHDT and CDR2 as YYEEEE. Trimming cost V 3 bases and J 3 bases, with 22 bases left between them. This CDR3 is built from 18 residues. CDR3 residues: CASSYRDGTPRHYNEQFF. CDR3 in DNA: TGTGCCAGCAGCTACCGGGACGGGACACCCCGGCACTACAATGAGCAGTTCTTC.

The chain is built from TRBV6-5 and TRBJ1-5; the D is unclear. V lost 0 bases and J 0 bases, leaving 9 bases between the germline ends. Germline V gene sequence: CDR1 MNHEY, CDR2 SVGAGI. The CDR3 is 16 residues long. Written as DNA, the CDR3 is TGTGCCAGCAGTTACTCGCCCCACGGTAGCAATCAGCCCCAGCATTTT. Its protein is CASSYSPHGSNQPQHF.